This T cell receptor beta chain appears in the sequencing data of a study of T-cell memory formation after mild COVID-19 (dated by TCRdb to the early 2020s). Regarding the research as a whole: TCR sequence clusters from the two donors were found to be largely donor specific. In two donors, T-cell clones that expanded and contracted after mild COVID-19 were followed by sequencing TCRalpha and TCRbeta repertoires longitudinally. Two young, previously healthy adult volunteers made up the cohort, one male and one female.

Ficoll-Paque density gradient centrifugation was used to isolate PBMCs. Points the paper makes about the study in general: Some responding clones were detected in pre-infection memory, which suggested that pre-existing cross-reactive memory T cells had joined the SARS-CoV-2 response. Only a couple of mild cases were covered by the study, and larger cohorts that include severe cases with pre-infection samples were considered necessary. Clones that contracted from day 15 to 85 showed balanced CD4/CD8 phenotypes, whereas a second wave of clones that expanded from day 15 to 37 leaned towards CD4+. Contracting CD4+ clones turned up mainly in the CM and EM memory subsets, whereas EMRA was where CD8+ clones were enriched. SARS-CoV-2 specificity was not confirmed for the second-wave clones peaking on day 37.

The data were produced on an Illumina NovaSeq 6000. cDNA libraries for TCRalpha and TCRbeta were prepared by 5'RACE using constant-segment primers, with sample barcodes and unique molecular identifiers added. RNA was extracted from every sample with Trizol reagent. Library amplification was performed in two PCR steps, and a second sample barcode and Illumina TruSeq adapters were introduced in the second step. The libraries were sequenced on an Illumina NovaSeq using 2 x 150 bp paired-end reads. Under the source paper's analysis protocol: Demultiplexing of reads and collapsing into UMI-guided consensus sequences were performed with migec v1.2.7. With mixcr v2.1.11, UMI consensuses were aligned to TRA and TRB V and J templates and assembled into clonotypes. A clonotype was counted as expanded or contracted only if both edgeR and NoisET called the change significant, with noise models trained on biological replicates. For edgeR calls, the thresholds were a false discovery rate-adjusted p below 0.01 and a log2 fold-change of 1. As an exploratory analysis of dynamics, max-normalized trajectories of the 1000 most abundant clonotypes were examined by PCA with hierarchical clustering. Each responding clone was given a CD4 or CD8 phenotype based on the CD4+ and CD8+ repertoires, which had been sequenced separately. TCRdb reprocessing: public reads trimmed at Q25 with fastp, clones called with MiXCR, in-frame beta chains kept. Each entry is one CDR3 protein sequence, shown with its most common DNA and genes. For this entry, the V and J calls and clone size follow TCRdb and not the study's own pipeline. A total of 350,000 or so distinct CDR3 sequences appear in this sample, 20% of them only once. Around 23% of the sample lies in the top ten.

V sheds 0 bases and J sheds 1 base, leaving 8 bases between their ends. According to the germline V gene, CDR1 reads SGHRS and CDR2 reads YFSETQ. Including the terminal cysteine and valine, the CDR3 comprises 14 residues. Left in the record is the CDR3 DNA by itself, 42 bases read in frame from the first base. This clonotype was seen a handful of times. Which antigen it targets is not known. Qualities for individual bases were not recorded, and no much larger clone is one base off. This TCR came from a man between 18 and 29 years old who had mild COVID-19 (a few samples of this study predate the infection). The sample titles of this study are shuffled in the database, so cell type and time point are left out; the donor was told from shared clones. Sequencing input: PBMCs or a T cell subset sorted from them (not recorded which). The rearranged chain carries TRBV5-1 and TRBJ2-7, with an unclear D gene assignment. The sequenced DNA is TGCGCCAGCAGCTTGGGTACGCAATCCTACGAGCAGTACGTC. This sequence encodes CASSLGTQSYEQYV.